This T cell receptor beta chain was captured in a study of technical replicates of blood from a handful of donors. CDR1 is SGDLS, CDR2 YYNGEE, per germline. The V end lost 0 bases, the J end lost 4 bases, and 10 bases lay between the germline ends. The CDR3 is made up of 15 amino acids. Clones were read by immunoSEQ multiplex PCR, and TCRdb kept only the in-frame ones, dropping some. This table holds 79,000 or so clones, 85% to 95% found once. The sequenced sample was T cells isolated from PBMCs. The chain uses TRBV9 and TRBJ2-2; D might be TRBD1 (6 bases). The source is a human donor in good health. The CDR3 DNA sequence: TGTGCCAGCAGCGTAGTGAAAGGGGGCACCGGGGAGCTGTTTTTT. Translated: CASSVVKGGTGELFF.